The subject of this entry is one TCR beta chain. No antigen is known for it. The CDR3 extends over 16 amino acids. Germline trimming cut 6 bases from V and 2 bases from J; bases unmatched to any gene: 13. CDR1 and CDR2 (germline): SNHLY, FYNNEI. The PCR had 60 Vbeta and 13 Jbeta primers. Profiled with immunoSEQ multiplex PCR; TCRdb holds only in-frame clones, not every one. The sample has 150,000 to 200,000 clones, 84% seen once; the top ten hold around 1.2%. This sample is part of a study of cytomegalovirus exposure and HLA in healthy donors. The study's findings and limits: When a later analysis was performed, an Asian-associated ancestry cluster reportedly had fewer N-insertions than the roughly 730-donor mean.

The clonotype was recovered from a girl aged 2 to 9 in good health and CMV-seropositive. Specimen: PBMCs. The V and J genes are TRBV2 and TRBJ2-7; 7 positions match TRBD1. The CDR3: CASRRFDRASTYEQYF. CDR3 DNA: TGTGCCAGCAGGCGATTCGACAGGGCCTCAACCTACGAGCAGTACTTC.